This entry concerns a single T cell receptor (beta chain). Antigen: not known. The data were obtained in a study of post-analysis software for immune sequencing data. Regarding the study as a whole: Five TRBV segments were significantly more frequent in patients than in controls. TRBV5-6, TRBV5-1 and TRBV20-1 were among these segments.

V dropped 6 bases and J dropped 0 bases, with 17 bases sitting between them. Germline CDR1 and CDR2: SQVTM and ANQGSEA. CDR3 length: 16 amino acids. cDNA libraries of TCR beta carried unique molecular identifiers. TCRdb reprocessed the PCR reads via MiXCR and lists one record per CDR3 protein. Here the sample spans roughly 800,000 distinct CDR3 sequences, 35% to 55% being singletons. This receptor was identified in a girl aged 5-17 years with multiple sclerosis. Sequencing input: blood. The rearrangement links TRBV29-1 to TRBJ2-2, with D perhaps being TRBD1 or TRBD2 (6 bases each). The DNA of the CDR3 is TGCAGCGTCTACGTCGGGCGGGACACGAACACCGGGGAGCTGTTTTTT. It specifies CSVYVGRDTNTGELFF.